Following are 13 T cell receptor beta chains from one sample sequenced in a study of OX40 agonist ivuxolimab in advanced cancers. Assay: immunoSEQ multiplex PCR; the TCRdb copy retains only in-frame clones and omits some. The sample includes nearly 11,000 clones, 86% of them seen just once. The sample here was CD4+ or CD8+ T cells sorted from blood, taken in a trial of the OX40 agonist ivuxolimab. These receptor sequences come from an adult with an advanced solid tumor such as melanoma, head and neck, liver or kidney cancer.

This chain links TRBV4-1 with TRBJ2-1, with 10 bases lining up with TRBD2. CDR3 length: 16 residues. Germline V gives CDR1 MGHRA, CDR2 YSYEKL. Trimming cost V 1 base and J 6 bases; bases outside gene matches: 6. The CDR3 region is CASSQASGRAGNEQFF. The DNA for the CDR3 is TGCGCCAGCAGCCAAGCGAGCGGGAGGGCCGGCAATGAGCAGTTCTTC.

This clone is medium-sized in the sample. For the CDR3, the DNA is TGTGCCAGCAGTTATATTGGGGCCAACGTCCTGACTTTC. Amino acids: CASSYIGANVLTF. The chain couples TRBV7-9 to TRBJ2-6; D call uncertain. This CDR3 comprises 13 residues. CDR1 SEHNR and CDR2 FQNEAQ come from the germline V gene (reference sequence). V lost 6 bases, J lost 3 bases, and 6 bases lay in between.

The rearrangement uses TRBV28 and TRBJ1-1; weak D call: TRBD1 (5 bases). Germline lookup yields CDR1 MDHEN and CDR2 SYDVKM. This CDR3 is 19 amino acids long. The ends were cut back, 3 bases at V and 3 bases at J, with 26 bases in the middle. The CDR3 loop is CASSLGGDASFFLDTEAFF. Written as DNA, the CDR3 is TGTGCCAGCAGTTTGGGGGGGGACGCATCTTTCTTTTTGGACACTGAAGCTTTCTTT. Together with reference TRBV28 and TRBJ1-1, the CDR3 gives the full variable domain: DVKVTQSSRYLVKRTGEKVFLECVQDMDHENMFWYRQDPGLGLRLIYFSYDVKMKEKGDIPEGYSVSREKKERFSLILESASTNQTSMYLCASSLGGDASFFLDTEAFFGQGTRLTVV.

This clone occurred a few times. This sequence joins TRBV20-1 and TRBJ1-1; D not resolved. V lost 5 bases and J lost 2, with 6 bases in between. The CDR3 runs to 11 residues. Germline loops: CDR1 DFQATT, CDR2 SNEGSKA (reference sequence). The CDR3 sequence: CSALENTEAFF. CDR3 coding DNA: TGCAGTGCTCTCGAAAACACTGAAGCTTTCTTT.

This clone has a single count. At one boundary the junction diverges from the germline segment, which might be a read error. The chain combines TRBV15 with TRBJ2-6; tentatively, D is TRBD1 or TRBD2 (5 bases each). CDR3 length: 15 residues. CDR1 and CDR2 from the germline V gene are LNHNV and YYDKDF (reference sequence). CDR3 DNA sequence: TGTGCCATCAGCAGAGAGGGGTCCGGGGCCAACGTCCTGACTTTC. This gives the protein CAISREGSGANVLTF.

V usage is TRBV28 and J usage is TRBJ1-1, with 8 bases identical to TRBD1. The V gene's germline CDR1 is MDHEN and CDR2 SYDVKM. CDR3 size: 14 residues. V lost 2 bases, J lost 1 base, and 0 bases stayed unmatched. CDR3 nucleotides: TGTGCCAGCAGTTTAGGACAGGGGAACACTGAAGCTTTCTTT. It codes for CASSLGQGNTEAFF.

The chain employs TRBV5-6 and TRBJ2-7; no definite D call. Germline V gives CDR1 SGHDT, CDR2 YYEEEE. The length of the CDR3 is 12 residues. Trimming cost V 4 bases and J 2 bases, with 7 bases left between them. The CDR3 loop is CASSERTYEQYF. The CDR3 bases are TGTGCCAGCAGCGAGAGGACCTACGAGCAGTACTTC.

The CDR3 coding sequence is TGTGCCAGCAGTTTACAGGGTTTCCGTGGCAATGAGCAGTTCTTC. As protein: CASSLQGFRGNEQFF. The rearrangement links TRBV6-4 to TRBJ2-1; weak D call: TRBD1 (6 bases). Deletions cut 5 bases from V and 6 bases from J, with 17 bases between. This CDR3 is 15 amino acids long. The V gene's germline CDR1 is MRHNA and CDR2 SNTAGT.

The chain links TRBV19 to TRBJ1-1; unclear D gene. The germline V gene has CDR1 LNHDA and CDR2 SQIVND (reference sequence). V was clipped by 4 bases and J by 6 bases, with 24 bases between them. The CDR3 totals 17 residues. This CDR3 is CASSNLMLGQKESEAFF. In nucleotides, the CDR3 is TGTGCCAGTAGTAACCTAATGTTAGGTCAGAAGGAGTCTGAAGCTTTCTTT. The full variable domain, with the rest looked up from reference TRBV19 and TRBJ1-1, is DGGITQSPKYLFRKEGQNVTLSCEQNLNHDAMYWYRQDPGQGLRLIYYSQIVNDFQKGDIAEGYSVSREKKESFPLTVTSAQKNPTAFYLCASSNLMLGQKESEAFFGQGTRLTVV.

Here the CDR3 reads CASSAGTGGTGELFF. DNA for the CDR3: TGTGCCAGCAGCGCCGGGACAGGGGGCACCGGGGAGCTGTTTTTT. The V call is TRBV7-6, the J call TRBJ2-2; 11 bases agree with TRBD1. The germline V gene encodes CDR1 SGHVS and CDR2 FNYEAQ. V shed 5 bases and J 4 bases; nucleotides not matched to a gene: 3. This CDR3 is 15 amino acids long.

The chain employs TRBV10-3 and TRBJ1-1, with D tentatively TRBD1 (5 bases). Deletions cut 3 bases from V and 3 bases from J, with 8 bases between. The germline gives CDR1 ENHRY, CDR2 SYGVKD. This CDR3 spans 13 amino acids. The CDR3 sequence: CAISERGDTEAFF. CDR3 in DNA: TGTGCCATCAGTGAACGAGGGGACACTGAAGCTTTCTTT.

This chain connects TRBV4-2 to TRBJ2-7, with unresolved D. The germline V gene has CDR1 LGHNA and CDR2 YNFKEQ. The CDR3 extends over 13 amino acids. Trimming cost V 2 bases and J 2 bases, with 7 bases left between them. This CDR3 reads CASSQRRTYEQYF. The CDR3 nucleotides are TGTGCCAGCAGCCAAAGGCGCACCTACGAGCAGTACTTC.

The chain employs TRBV27 and TRBJ2-2; D is perhaps TRBD2 (5 bases). The V end was cut by 3 bases, the J end by 5 bases, with 10 bases between. This CDR3 spans 14 amino acids. CDR1 is MNHEY, CDR2 SMNVEV, per germline (reference sequence). The CDR3 DNA reads TGTGCCAGCAGTTTTTACCGGGATACCGGGGAGCTGTTTTTT. This gives the protein CASSFYRDTGELFF.